Listed here are 10 T cell receptor beta chains from one sample, sequenced in a study of control samples from healthy donors and cancer patients. Produced via immunoSEQ multiplex PCR; TCRdb's table is partial and in-frame only. The data hold 15,000 or so clones, with approximately 87% observed a single time. The specimen sequenced was PBMCs. The origin of the receptors is an older woman with colorectal cancer.

V usage is TRBV11-3 and J usage is TRBJ2-7; no clear D. The CDR3 is made up of 12 amino acids. V lost 5 bases and J lost 4, with 9 bases in between. CDR1 SGHNT and CDR2 YENEEA come from the germline V gene. In DNA, the CDR3 is TGTGCCAGCAGCCGGAGCCTTTACGAGCAGTACTTC. Translated: CASSRSLYEQYF.

This clone turned up a few times. J is TRBJ1-3 and V is TRBV11-3, with D perhaps TRBD1 (5 bases). Trimming pared 3 bases from V and 0 bases from J, leaving 12 bases between. The germline CDR1 and CDR2 sequences are SGHNT and YENEEA. The CDR3 totals 16 residues. The CDR3 nucleotides read TGTGCCAGCAGCTTTTCAGGGCAGATCTCTGGAAACACCATATATTTT. Translated, it gives CASSFSGQISGNTIYF.

The rearrangement joins TRBV6-2 or TRBV6-3 to TRBJ2-7, with TRBD1 as a possible D gene (6 bases). Germline V lookup: CDR1 MNHEY, CDR2 SVGEGT. Trimming took 7 bases from V and 3 from J, leaving 16 bases between them. The CDR3 covers 14 residues. The CDR3 is CASTPPGQNYEQYF. CDR3 DNA sequence: TGTGCCAGCACCCCACCCGGACAGAACTACGAGCAGTACTTC.

The chain links TRBV4-1 to TRBJ2-5; 11 bases match TRBD2. Germline V gives CDR1 MGHRA, CDR2 YSYEKL. The CDR3 is 15 amino acids. V was pared by 3 bases and J by 5 bases, with 5 bases of the junction left unmatched. CDR3 in DNA: TGCGCCAGCAGCCATACTAGCGGGGGAGCGGAGACCCAGTACTTC. This codes for CASSHTSGGAETQYF.

The chain couples TRBV24-1 to TRBJ2-1; no firm D call. This CDR3 region has 15 residues. Germline loops: CDR1 KGHDR, CDR2 SFDVKD. V was clipped by 4 bases and J by 4 bases, with 13 bases between them. Written as DNA, the CDR3 is TGTGCCACCAGTGACTCCCACGGACGGTACAATGAGCAGTTCTTC. Translating gives CATSDSHGRYNEQFF.

The rearrangement links TRBV12-3 or TRBV12-4 to TRBJ1-1, with D perhaps TRBD1 (5 bases). Deletions cut 7 bases from V and 8 bases from J, with 17 bases between. The CDR3 totals 13 residues. This CDR3 reads CASNRGPTPEAFF. The CDR3 DNA reads as TGTGCCAGCAATCGGGGACCGACACCGGAAGCTTTCTTT.

This chain's CDR3 is CASSQDRGTYEQYF. CDR3 bases: TGTGCCAGCAGCCAGGACAGGGGGACCTACGAGCAGTACTTC. The chain recombines TRBV3-1 (or the pseudogene TRBV3-2) with TRBJ2-7; 10 bases agree with TRBD1. The CDR3 is 14 residues long. Looked up from germline, CDR1 is LGHDT and CDR2 is YNNKEL (reference sequence). V dropped 3 bases and J dropped 2; count of bases not matched to a gene: 1.

The CDR3 sequence: CASSQDRRGSTDTQYF. For the CDR3, the DNA is TGCGCCAGCAGCCAAGATAGGAGGGGGAGCACAGATACGCAGTATTTT. The chain couples TRBV4-1 to TRBJ2-3, with D perhaps assigned TRBD1 or TRBD2 (6 bases each). Germline V gene sequence: CDR1 MGHRA, CDR2 YSYEKL. The V end lost 0 bases, the J end lost 0 bases, and 10 bases lay between the germline ends. The CDR3 totals 16 residues.

The chain has TRBV5-6 and TRBJ2-7, with D maybe TRBD2 (5 bases). Trimming cost V 4 bases and J 1 base, with 12 bases left between them. CDR1 and CDR2 (germline): SGHDT, YYEEEE. This CDR3 region has 14 residues. CDR3 sequence: CASSPGGGSYEQYF. In DNA, the CDR3 is TGTGCCAGCAGCCCTGGAGGCGGTTCCTACGAGCAGTACTTC.

This sequence joins TRBV6-2 or TRBV6-3 and TRBJ1-5; the match to TRBD1 covers 9 bases. J gave up 3 bases and V 6 bases, and 12 bases lay outside the gene matches. There are 17 residues in the CDR3. CDR1 MNHEY and CDR2 SVGEGT come from the germline V gene. CDR3 protein: CASSPGLQGAYNQPQHF. CDR3 in DNA: TGTGCCAGCAGCCCGGGACTACAGGGGGCCTACAATCAGCCCCAGCATTTT.